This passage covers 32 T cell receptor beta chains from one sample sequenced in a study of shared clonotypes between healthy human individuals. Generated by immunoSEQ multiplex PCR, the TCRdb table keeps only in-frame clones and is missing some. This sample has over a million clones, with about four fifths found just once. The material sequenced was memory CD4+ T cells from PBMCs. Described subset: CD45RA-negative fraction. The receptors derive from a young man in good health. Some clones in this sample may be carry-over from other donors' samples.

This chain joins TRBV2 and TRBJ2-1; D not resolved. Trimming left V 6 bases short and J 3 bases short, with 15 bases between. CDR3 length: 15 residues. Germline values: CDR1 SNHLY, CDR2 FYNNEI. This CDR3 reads CASRATRNGYNEQFF. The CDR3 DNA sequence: TGTGCCAGCAGAGCGACACGCAACGGCTACAATGAGCAGTTCTTC.

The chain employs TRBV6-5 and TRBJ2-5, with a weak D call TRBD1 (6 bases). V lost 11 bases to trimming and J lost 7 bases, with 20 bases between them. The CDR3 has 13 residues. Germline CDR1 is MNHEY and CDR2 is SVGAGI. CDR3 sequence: CASNTQGQGTQYF. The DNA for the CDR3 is TGTGCCTCCAACACCCAGGGGCAGGGGACCCAGTACTTC.

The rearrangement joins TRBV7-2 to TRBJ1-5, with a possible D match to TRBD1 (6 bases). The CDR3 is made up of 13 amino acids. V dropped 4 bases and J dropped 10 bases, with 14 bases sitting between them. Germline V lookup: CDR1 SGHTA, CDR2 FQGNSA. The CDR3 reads CASSSETGLPQHF. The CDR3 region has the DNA TGTGCCAGCAGCTCGGAAACAGGGCTCCCCCAGCATTTT. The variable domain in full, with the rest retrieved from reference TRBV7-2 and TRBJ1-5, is GAGVSQSPSNKVTEKGKDVELRCDPISGHTALYWYRQSLGQGLEFLIYFQGNSAPDKSGLPSDRFSAERTGGSVSTLTIQRTQQEDSAVYLCASSSETGLPQHFGDGTRLSIL.

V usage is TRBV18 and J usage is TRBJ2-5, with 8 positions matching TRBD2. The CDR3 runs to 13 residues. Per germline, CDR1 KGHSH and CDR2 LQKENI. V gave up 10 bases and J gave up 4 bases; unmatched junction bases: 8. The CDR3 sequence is CANAVSGGETQYF. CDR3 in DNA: TGTGCCAATGCCGTCAGCGGGGGAGAGACCCAGTACTTC.

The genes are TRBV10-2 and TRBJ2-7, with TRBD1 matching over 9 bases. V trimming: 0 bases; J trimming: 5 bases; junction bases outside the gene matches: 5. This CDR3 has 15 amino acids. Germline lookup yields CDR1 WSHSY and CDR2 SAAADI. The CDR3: CASSESRTGVHEQYF. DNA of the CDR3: TGCGCCAGCAGTGAGTCAAGGACAGGGGTCCACGAGCAGTACTTC.

CDR3 coding DNA: TGTGCCAGCAGCCTGGGGTTAGGGAGCACAGATACGCAGTATTTT. It specifies CASSLGLGSTDTQYF. The chain couples TRBV5-6 to TRBJ2-3; unclear D gene. V gave up 4 bases and J gave up 0 bases, with 12 bases separating them. Looked up from germline, CDR1 is SGHDT and CDR2 is YYEEEE. The CDR3 loop spans 15 amino acids.

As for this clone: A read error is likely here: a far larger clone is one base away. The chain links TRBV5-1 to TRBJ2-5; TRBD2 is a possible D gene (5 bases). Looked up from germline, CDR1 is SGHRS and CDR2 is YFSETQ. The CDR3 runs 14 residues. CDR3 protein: CAGSLEVSKETQYF. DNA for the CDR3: TGCGCCGGCAGCTTGGAGGTCTCTAAAGAGACCCAGTACTTC.

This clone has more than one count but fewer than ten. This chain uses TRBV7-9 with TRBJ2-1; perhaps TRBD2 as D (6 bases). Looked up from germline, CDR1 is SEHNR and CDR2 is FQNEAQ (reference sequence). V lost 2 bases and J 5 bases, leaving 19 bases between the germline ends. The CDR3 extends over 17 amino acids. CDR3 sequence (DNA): TGTGCCAGCAGCTTATACCCATTCGGCGGGAAGAACAATGAGCAGTTCTTC. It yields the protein CASSLYPFGGKNNEQFF.

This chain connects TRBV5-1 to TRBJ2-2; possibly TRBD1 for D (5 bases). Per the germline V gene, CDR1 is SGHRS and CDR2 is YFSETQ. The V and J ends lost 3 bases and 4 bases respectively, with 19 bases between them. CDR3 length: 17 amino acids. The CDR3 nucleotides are TGCGCCAGCAGCTCCGGCGGAAGGGGTCAGGGCACCGGGGAGCTGTTTTTT. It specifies CASSSGGRGQGTGELFF.

In DNA form, the CDR3 reads TGTGCCTGGAGTGCGACAGGCGGTGGCTACACCTTC. Its protein is CAWSATGGGYTF. The rearrangement links TRBV30 to TRBJ1-2, with D perhaps matching TRBD1 (6 bases). The CDR3 is made up of 12 amino acids. V dropped 1 base and J dropped 7 bases, with 10 bases sitting between them. The germline V gene has CDR1 GTSNPN and CDR2 SVGIG (reference sequence).

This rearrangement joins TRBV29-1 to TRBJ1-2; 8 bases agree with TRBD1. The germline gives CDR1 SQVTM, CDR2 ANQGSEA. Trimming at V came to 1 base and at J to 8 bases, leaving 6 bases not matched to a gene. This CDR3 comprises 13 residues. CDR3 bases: TGCAGCGTTGAAGCCGGACAGGGCTACGGCTACACCTTC. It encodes CSVEAGQGYGYTF.

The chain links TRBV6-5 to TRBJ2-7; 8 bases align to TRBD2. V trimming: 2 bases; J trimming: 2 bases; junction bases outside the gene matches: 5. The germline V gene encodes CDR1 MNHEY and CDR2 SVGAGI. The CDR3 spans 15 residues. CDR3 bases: TGTGCCAGCAGTTACGGACTAGCTGCCGCCTACGAGCAGTACTTC. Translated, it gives CASSYGLAAAYEQYF.

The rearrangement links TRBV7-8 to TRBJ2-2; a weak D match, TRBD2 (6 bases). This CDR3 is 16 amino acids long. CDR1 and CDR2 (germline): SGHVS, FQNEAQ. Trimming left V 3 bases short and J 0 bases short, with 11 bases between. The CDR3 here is CASSFVGGPNTGELFF. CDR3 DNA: TGTGCCAGCAGCTTTGTGGGAGGACCGAACACCGGGGAGCTGTTTTTT. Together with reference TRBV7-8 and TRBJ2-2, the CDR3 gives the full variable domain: GAGVSQSPRYKVAKRGQDVALRCDPISGHVSLFWYQQALGQGPEFLTYFQNEAQLDKSGLPSDRFFAERPEGSVSTLKIQRTQQEDSAVYLCASSFVGGPNTGELFFGEGSRLTVL.

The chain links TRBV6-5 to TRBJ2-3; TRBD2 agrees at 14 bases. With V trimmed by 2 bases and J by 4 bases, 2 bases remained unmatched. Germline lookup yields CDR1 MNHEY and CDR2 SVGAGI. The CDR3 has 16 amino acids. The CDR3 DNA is TGTGCCAGCAGTTACGGACTAGCGGGAGGATCAGATACGCAGTATTTT. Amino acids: CASSYGLAGGSDTQYF.

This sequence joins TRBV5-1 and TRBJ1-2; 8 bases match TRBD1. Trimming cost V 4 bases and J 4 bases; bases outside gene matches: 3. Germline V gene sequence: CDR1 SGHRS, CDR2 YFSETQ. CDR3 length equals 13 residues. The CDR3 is CASSADRAYGYTF. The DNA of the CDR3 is TGCGCCAGCAGCGCGGACAGGGCCTATGGCTACACCTTC.

The CDR3 nucleotides are TGTGCCAGCAGCCCCGGGACAGGCATGAGGAACACTGAAGCTTTCTTT. Translated, it gives CASSPGTGMRNTEAFF. This chain uses TRBV4-2 with TRBJ1-1, with TRBD1 identical over 8 bases. The V and J ends lost 4 bases and 1 base, in that order; junction bases with no gene match: 8. This CDR3 spans 16 amino acids. Germline CDR1 LGHNA, CDR2 YNFKEQ.

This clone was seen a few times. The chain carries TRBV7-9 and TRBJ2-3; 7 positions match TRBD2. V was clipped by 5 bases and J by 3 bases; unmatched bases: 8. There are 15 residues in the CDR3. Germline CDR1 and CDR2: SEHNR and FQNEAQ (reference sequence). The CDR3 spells CASSARLASTDTQYF. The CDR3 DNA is TGTGCCAGCAGCGCTAGACTAGCTTCAACAGATACGCAGTATTTT.

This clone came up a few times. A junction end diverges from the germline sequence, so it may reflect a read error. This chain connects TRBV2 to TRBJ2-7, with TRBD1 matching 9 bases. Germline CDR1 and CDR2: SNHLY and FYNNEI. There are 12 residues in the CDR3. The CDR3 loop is CASSPGDRALPF. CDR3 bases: TGTGCCAGCAGTCCTGGGGACAGGGCCTTACCCTTC.

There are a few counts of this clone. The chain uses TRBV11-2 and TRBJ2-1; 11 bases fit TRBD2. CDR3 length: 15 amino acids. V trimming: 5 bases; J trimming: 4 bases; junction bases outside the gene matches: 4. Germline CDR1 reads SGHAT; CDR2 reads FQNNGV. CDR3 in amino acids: CASSRGLAEYNEQFF. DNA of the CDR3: TGTGCCAGCAGCCGGGGACTAGCGGAGTACAATGAGCAGTTCTTC.

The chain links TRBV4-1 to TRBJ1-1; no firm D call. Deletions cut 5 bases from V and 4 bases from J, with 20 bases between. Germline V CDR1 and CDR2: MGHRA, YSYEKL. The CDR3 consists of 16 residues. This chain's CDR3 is CASSSHPAGAGTEAFF. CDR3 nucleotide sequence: TGCGCCAGCAGCTCCCACCCTGCAGGTGCTGGCACTGAAGCTTTCTTT.

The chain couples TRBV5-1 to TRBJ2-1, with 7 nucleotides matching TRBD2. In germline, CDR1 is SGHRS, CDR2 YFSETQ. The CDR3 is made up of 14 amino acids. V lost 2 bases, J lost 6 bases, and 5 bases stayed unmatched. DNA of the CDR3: TGCGCCAGCAGCTTCCTAGTAGCGGGCAATGAGCAGTTCTTC. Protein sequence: CASSFLVAGNEQFF.

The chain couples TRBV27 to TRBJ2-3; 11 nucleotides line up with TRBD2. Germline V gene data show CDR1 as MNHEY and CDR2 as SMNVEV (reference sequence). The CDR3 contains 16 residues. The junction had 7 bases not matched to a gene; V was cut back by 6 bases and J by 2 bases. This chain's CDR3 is CASRYTSGGFTDTQYF. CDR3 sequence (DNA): TGTGCCAGCAGATACACTAGCGGGGGATTCACAGATACGCAGTATTTT.

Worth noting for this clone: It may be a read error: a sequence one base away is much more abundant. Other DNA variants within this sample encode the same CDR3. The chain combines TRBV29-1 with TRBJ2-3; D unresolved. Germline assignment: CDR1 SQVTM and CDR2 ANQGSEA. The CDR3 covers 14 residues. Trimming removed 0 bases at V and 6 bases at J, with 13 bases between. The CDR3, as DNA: TGCAGCGTTGAAGATTTGGATCCTGGGGATACGCAGTATTTT. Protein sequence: CSVEDLDPGDTQYF.

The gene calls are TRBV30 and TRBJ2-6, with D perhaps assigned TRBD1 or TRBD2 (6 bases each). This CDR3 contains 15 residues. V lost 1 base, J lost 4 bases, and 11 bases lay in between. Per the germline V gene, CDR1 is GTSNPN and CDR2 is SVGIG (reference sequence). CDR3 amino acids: CAWSGGAPGANVLTF. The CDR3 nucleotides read TGTGCCTGGAGTGGGGGGGCGCCAGGGGCCAACGTCCTGACTTTC.

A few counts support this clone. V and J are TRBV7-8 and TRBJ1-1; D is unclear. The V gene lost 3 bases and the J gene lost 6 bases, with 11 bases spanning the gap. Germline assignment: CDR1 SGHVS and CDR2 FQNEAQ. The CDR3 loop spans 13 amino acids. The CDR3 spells CASSFTEEAEAFF. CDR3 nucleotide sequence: TGTGCCAGCAGCTTCACAGAGGAGGCTGAAGCTTTCTTT.

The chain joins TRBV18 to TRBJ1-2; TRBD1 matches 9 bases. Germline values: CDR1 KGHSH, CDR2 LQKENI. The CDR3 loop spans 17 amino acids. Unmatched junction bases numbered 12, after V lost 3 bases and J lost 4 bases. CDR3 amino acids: CASSPSMGDRVAYGYTF. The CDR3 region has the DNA TGTGCCAGCTCACCTTCGATGGGGGACAGGGTTGCCTATGGCTACACCTTC.

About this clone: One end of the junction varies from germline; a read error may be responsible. CDR3 sequence reads: CASSLSGAPNYEQYF. In DNA, the CDR3 is TGTGCCAGCAGCTTATCTGGGGCTCCAAACTACGAGCAGTACTTC. V usage is TRBV28 and J usage is TRBJ2-5; D possibly corresponds to TRBD1 (5 bases). The DNA end is more similar to TRBJ2-7, so the J call may be wrong. This CDR3 contains 15 residues. Germline V gene sequence: CDR1 MDHEN, CDR2 SYDVKM.

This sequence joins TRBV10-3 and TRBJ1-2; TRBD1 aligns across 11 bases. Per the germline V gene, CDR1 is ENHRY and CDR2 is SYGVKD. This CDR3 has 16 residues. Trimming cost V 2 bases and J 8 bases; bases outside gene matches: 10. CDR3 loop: CAISERGQGELGGYTF. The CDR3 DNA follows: TGTGCCATCAGTGAGAGGGGACAGGGGGAATTGGGCGGCTACACCTTC.

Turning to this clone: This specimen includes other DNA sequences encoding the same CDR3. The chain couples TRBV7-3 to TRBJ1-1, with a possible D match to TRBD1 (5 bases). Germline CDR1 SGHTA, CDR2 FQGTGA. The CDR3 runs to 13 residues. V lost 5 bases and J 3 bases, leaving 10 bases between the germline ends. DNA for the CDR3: TGTGCCAGCAGCCGAGACAGACACACTGAAGCTTTCTTT. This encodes CASSRDRHTEAFF.

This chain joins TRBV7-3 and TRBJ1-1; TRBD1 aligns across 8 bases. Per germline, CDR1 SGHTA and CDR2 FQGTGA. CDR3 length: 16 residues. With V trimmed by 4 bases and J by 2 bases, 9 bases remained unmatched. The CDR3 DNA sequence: TGTGCCAGCAGCTATGGGACAGGCCTTTTTAACACTGAAGCTTTCTTT. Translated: CASSYGTGLFNTEAFF. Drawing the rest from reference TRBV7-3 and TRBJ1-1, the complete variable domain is GAGVSQTPSNKVTEKGKYVELRCDPISGHTALYWYRQSLGQGPEFLIYFQGTGAADDSGLPNDRFFAVRPEGSVSTLKIQRTERGDSAVYLCASSYGTGLFNTEAFFGQGTRLTVV.

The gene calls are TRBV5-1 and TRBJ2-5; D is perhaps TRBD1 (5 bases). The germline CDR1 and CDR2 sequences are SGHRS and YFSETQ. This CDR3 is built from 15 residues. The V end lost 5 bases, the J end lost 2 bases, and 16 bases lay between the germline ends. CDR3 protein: CASRFDSEPQETQYF. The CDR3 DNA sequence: TGCGCCAGCAGATTCGACAGCGAACCTCAAGAGACCCAGTACTTC.

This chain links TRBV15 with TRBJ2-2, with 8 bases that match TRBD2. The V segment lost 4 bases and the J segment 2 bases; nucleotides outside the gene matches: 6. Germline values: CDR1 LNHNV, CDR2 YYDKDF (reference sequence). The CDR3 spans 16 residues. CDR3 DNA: TGTGCCACCAGCAAGTTAAGCGGGAGTAACACCGGGGAGCTGTTTTTT. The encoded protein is CATSKLSGSNTGELFF.